Listed here are 6 T cell receptor beta chains from one sample, sequenced in a study of molecular identifiers for immune sequencing clone quantification. TCRdb processed the PCR reads anew with MiXCR; each CDR3 protein has one entry. The sample consists of 90,000 or so distinct CDR3 sequences, around 27% of them appearing once. Sequenced input: naive CD8+ T cells from blood, with Jurkat cell RNA spiked in. Regarding subset: FACS-sorted CD8+CD4-CCR7+CD45RA+ naive T cells. These receptors originate from a human donor in good health. Some libraries in this study had Jurkat cell RNA spiked in.

Many counts were recorded for this clonotype. V gene TRBV4-1 combines with J gene TRBJ2-7; D may be TRBD2 (6 bases). Germline V lookup: CDR1 MGHRA, CDR2 YSYEKL. The CDR3 extends over 13 amino acids. V was clipped by 4 bases and J by 4 bases, with 11 bases between them. This CDR3 reads CASSPSDRYEQYF. The CDR3 region has the DNA TGCGCCAGCAGCCCTAGCGACAGATACGAGCAGTACTTC.

A word on this clonotype: Here the CDR3 omits its conserved ending phenylalanine or tryptophan, so a read error is the likely source. The rearrangement uses TRBV20-1 and TRBJ2-3; tentative D call: TRBD1 (6 bases). The CDR3 is 14 residues long. Germline V CDR1 and CDR2: DFQATT, SNEGSKA (reference sequence). Trimming took 3 bases from V and 2 from J, leaving 12 bases between them. The CDR3: CSASDRSSTDTQYL. CDR3 DNA sequence: TGCAGTGCTAGCGACAGGTCCTCCACAGATACGCAGTATCTT.

The genes are TRBV4-1 and TRBJ2-3; D unresolved. The CDR3 length is 12 residues. CDR1 and CDR2 (germline): MGHRA, YSYEKL. Between the trimmed V and J ends, which lost 1 base and 6 bases, there was a span of 5 bases. CDR3 amino acids: CASSQVVDTQYF. The CDR3 DNA is TGCGCCAGCAGCCAAGTTGTGGATACGCAGTATTTT.

This clonotype was seen only once. The chain links TRBV7-9 to TRBJ1-2; D gene unclear. This CDR3 is built from 15 residues. The ends were cut back, 0 bases at V and 4 bases at J, with 12 bases in the middle. Germline V gene lookup returns CDR1 SEHNR and CDR2 FQNEAQ (reference sequence). CDR3 sequence (DNA): TGTGCCAGCAGCTTAGCGCTCGACGGCTCCTATGGCTACACCTTC. This sequence encodes CASSLALDGSYGYTF.

V is TRBV2 and J is TRBJ2-1; 7 nucleotides line up with TRBD2. Germline CDR1 reads SNHLY; CDR2 reads FYNNEI. V shed 6 bases, J shed 4 bases, and the junction held 24 bases outside the gene matches. There are 20 residues in the CDR3. DNA for the CDR3: TGTGCCAGCAGAACCTCGCCCCTAGCGGCGGACCTTCCGCCATACAATGAGCAGTTCTTC. Its translation: CASRTSPLAADLPPYNEQFF.

The chain is built from TRBV7-9 and TRBJ2-3, with 7 bases that match TRBD1. J lost 0 bases, V lost 4 bases, and 7 bases had no gene match. The CDR3 consists of 16 residues. The germline gives CDR1 SEHNR, CDR2 FQNEAQ (reference sequence). The CDR3 sequence: CASSWNRGYSTDTQYF. The CDR3 nucleotides read TGTGCCAGCAGCTGGAACAGGGGCTATAGCACAGATACGCAGTATTTT.